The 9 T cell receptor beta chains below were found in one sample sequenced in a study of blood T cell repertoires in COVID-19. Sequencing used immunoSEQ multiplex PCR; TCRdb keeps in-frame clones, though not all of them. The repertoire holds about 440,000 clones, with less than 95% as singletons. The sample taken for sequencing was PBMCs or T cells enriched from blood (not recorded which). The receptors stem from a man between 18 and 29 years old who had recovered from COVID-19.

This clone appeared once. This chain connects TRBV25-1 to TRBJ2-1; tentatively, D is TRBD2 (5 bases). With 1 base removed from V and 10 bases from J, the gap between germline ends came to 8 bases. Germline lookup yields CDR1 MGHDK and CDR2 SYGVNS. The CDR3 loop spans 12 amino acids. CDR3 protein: CASSEFEGEQFF. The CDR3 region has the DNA TGTGCCAGCAGTGAATTCGAGGGAGAGCAGTTCTTC. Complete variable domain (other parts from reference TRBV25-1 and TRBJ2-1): EADIYQTPRYLVIGTGKKITLECSQTMGHDKMYWYQQDPGMELHLIHYSYGVNSTEKGDLSSESTVSRIRTEHFPLTLESARPSHTSQYLCASSEFEGEQFFGPGTRLTVL.

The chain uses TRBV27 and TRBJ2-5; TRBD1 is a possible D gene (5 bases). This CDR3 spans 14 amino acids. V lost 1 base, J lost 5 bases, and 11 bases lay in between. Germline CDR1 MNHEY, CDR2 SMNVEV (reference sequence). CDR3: CASSLYAGMETQYF. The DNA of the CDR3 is TGTGCCAGCAGTTTATACGCAGGGATGGAGACCCAGTACTTC.

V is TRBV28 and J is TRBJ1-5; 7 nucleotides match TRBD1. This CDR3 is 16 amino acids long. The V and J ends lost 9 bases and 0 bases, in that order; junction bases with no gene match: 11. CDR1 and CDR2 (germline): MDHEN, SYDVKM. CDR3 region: CASRGTAAYSNQPQHF. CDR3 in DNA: TGTGCCAGTAGGGGGACAGCGGCCTATAGCAATCAGCCCCAGCATTTT.

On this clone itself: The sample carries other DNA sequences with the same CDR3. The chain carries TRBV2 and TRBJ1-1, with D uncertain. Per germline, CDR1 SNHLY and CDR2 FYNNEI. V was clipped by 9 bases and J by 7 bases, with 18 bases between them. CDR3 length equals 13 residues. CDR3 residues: CASTPRWVGEAFF. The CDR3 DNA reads TGTGCCAGTACCCCCAGGTGGGTAGGTGAAGCTTTCTTT.

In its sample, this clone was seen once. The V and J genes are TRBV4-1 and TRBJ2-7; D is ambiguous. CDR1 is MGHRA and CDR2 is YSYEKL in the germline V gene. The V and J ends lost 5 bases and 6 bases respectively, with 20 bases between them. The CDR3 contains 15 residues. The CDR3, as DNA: TGCGCCAGCAGCGATACCGGGTCCCACTCTTTCGAGCAGTACTTC. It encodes CASSDTGSHSFEQYF.

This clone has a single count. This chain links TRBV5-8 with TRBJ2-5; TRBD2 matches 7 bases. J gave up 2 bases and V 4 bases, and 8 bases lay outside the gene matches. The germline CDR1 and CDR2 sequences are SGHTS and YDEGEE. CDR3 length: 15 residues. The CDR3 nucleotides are TGTGCCAGCAGCCGCGATTTCGGGGGGCAAGAGACCCAGTACTTC. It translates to CASSRDFGGQETQYF.

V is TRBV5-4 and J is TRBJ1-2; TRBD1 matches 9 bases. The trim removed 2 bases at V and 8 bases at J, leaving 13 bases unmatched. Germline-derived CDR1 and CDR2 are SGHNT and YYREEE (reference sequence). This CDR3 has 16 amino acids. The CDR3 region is CASSFMLGTGHSGYTF. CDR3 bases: TGTGCCAGCAGCTTCATGCTCGGGACAGGGCATAGCGGCTACACCTTC.

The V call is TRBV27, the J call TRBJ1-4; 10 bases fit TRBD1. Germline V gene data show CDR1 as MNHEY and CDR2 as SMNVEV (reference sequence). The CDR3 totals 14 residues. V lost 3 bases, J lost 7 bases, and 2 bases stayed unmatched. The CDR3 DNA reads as TGTGCCAGCAGTTTTCGACAGGGGGCTGAAAAACTGTTTTTT. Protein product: CASSFRQGAEKLFF.

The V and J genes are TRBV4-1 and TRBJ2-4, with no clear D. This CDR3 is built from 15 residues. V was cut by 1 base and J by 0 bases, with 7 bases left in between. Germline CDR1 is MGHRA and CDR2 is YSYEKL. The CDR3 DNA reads TGCGCCAGCAGCCAAGCTGCGTTAGCCAAAAACATTCAGTACTTC. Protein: CASSQAALAKNIQYF.